This entry lists 13 T cell receptor beta chains sequenced from one sample in a study of PD-1 blockade in classical Hodgkin lymphoma. Data came from immunoSEQ multiplex PCR; TCRdb stores just in-frame clones and leaves some out. The sample lists around 15,000 clones, 75% to 90% occurring once. As to time point: cycle 4 day 1 (C4D1), after six to seven weeks of nivolumab. Every single patient, without exception, relapsed after autologous stem cell transplantation, and brentuximab vedotin exposure varied. Negative selection with magnets was how CD8+ T cells were isolated from the thawed PBMCs. The material sequenced was CD8+ T cells from blood, taken before the fourth cycle of nivolumab. These receptor sequences come from a human donor with classical Hodgkin lymphoma.

V and J are TRBV2 and TRBJ2-7, with D perhaps TRBD2 (6 bases). The CDR3 runs to 15 residues. CDR1 and CDR2 from the germline V gene are SNHLY and FYNNEI. V dropped 4 bases and J dropped 5 bases, with 18 bases sitting between them. CDR3 residues: CASSGAGGGTHEQYF. For the CDR3, the DNA is TGTGCCAGCAGTGGCGCCGGCGGAGGGACCCACGAGCAGTACTTC.

V and J are TRBV28 and TRBJ2-3, with TRBD2 identical over 7 bases. This CDR3 contains 16 residues. Germline V CDR1 and CDR2: MDHEN, SYDVKM. V lost 4 bases, J lost 1 base, and 8 bases stayed unmatched. The CDR3 region is CASSSLERDGTDTQYF. In nucleotides, the CDR3 is TGTGCCAGCAGTTCCCTCGAGCGGGACGGCACAGATACGCAGTATTTT.

The CDR3: CAWEAVYGYTF. The CDR3 DNA sequence: TGTGCCTGGGAGGCAGTCTATGGCTACACCTTC. The gene calls are TRBV30 and TRBJ1-2; D not certain. Trimming left V 5 bases short and J 4 bases short, with 8 bases between. The germline gives CDR1 GTSNPN, CDR2 SVGIG (reference sequence). The CDR3 covers 11 residues.

V gene TRBV28 combines with J gene TRBJ1-2; the match to TRBD1 covers 7 bases. The V and J ends lost 7 bases and 3 bases, in that order; junction bases with no gene match: 11. Germline lookup yields CDR1 MDHEN and CDR2 SYDVKM. CDR3 length: 15 amino acids. CDR3 in DNA: TGTGCCAGCAAAGGGGGCACGGCATTGGACTATGGCTACACCTTC. The encoded protein is CASKGGTALDYGYTF.

The chain recombines TRBV5-1 with TRBJ2-5, with 7 bases aligning to TRBD1. Trimming at V came to 1 base and at J to 4 bases, leaving 4 bases not matched to a gene. The CDR3 loop spans 14 amino acids. Germline-derived CDR1 and CDR2 are SGHRS and YFSETQ. DNA of the CDR3: TGCGCCAGCAGCTTGACAGGGGAGCGAGAGACCCAGTACTTC. Translation gives CASSLTGERETQYF.

This clone has just one count. The V call is TRBV2, the J call TRBJ2-1, with D possibly TRBD2 on 5 matching bases. V was trimmed by 1 base and J by 9 bases, leaving 10 bases between them. The CDR3 length is 13 residues. CDR1 is SNHLY and CDR2 is FYNNEI in the germline V gene. The CDR3 spells CASSEEAESEQFF. The CDR3, as DNA: TGTGCCAGCAGTGAAGAAGCGGAGAGTGAGCAGTTCTTC.

The CDR3 DNA follows: TGTGCCAGTAGTATGAGGGGCAGGGTTTACGGGTACGAGCAGTACTTC. This translates into CASSMRGRVYGYEQYF. The chain carries TRBV19 and TRBJ2-7; TRBD1 or TRBD2 may be the D gene (5 bases each). CDR1 and CDR2 (germline): LNHDA, SQIVND (reference sequence). This CDR3 has 16 amino acids. The germline V and J ends were trimmed by 3 bases and 4 bases, with 19 bases remaining between them.

The V gene is TRBV27, the J gene TRBJ1-4; TRBD1 aligns across 7 bases. Germline V gene sequence: CDR1 MNHEY, CDR2 SMNVEV (reference sequence). V shed 4 bases, J shed 5 bases, and the junction held 4 bases outside the gene matches. The CDR3 extends over 14 amino acids. The CDR3: CASSSGTENEKLFF. The CDR3 coding sequence is TGTGCCAGCAGTTCCGGGACAGAGAATGAAAAACTGTTTTTT.

The chain links TRBV7-3 to TRBJ2-1; D is undetermined. This CDR3 has 16 amino acids. CDR1 is SGHTA, CDR2 FQGTGA, per germline. V lost 4 bases and J 3 bases, leaving 16 bases between the germline ends. As DNA, the CDR3 is TGTGCCAGCAGCTCCGGAGCAGTCGGAAGCTACAATGAGCAGTTCTTC. Protein sequence: CASSSGAVGSYNEQFF.

The chain recombines TRBV27 with TRBJ1-4; 7 bases are shared with TRBD1. Per the germline V gene, CDR1 is MNHEY and CDR2 is SMNVEV (reference sequence). This CDR3 region has 14 residues. The trim removed 8 bases at V and 2 bases at J, leaving 5 bases unmatched. The CDR3 DNA reads TGTGCCAGCGGGAACAGGGGCACTAATGAAAAACTGTTTTTT. This gives the protein CASGNRGTNEKLFF.

V usage is TRBV4-1 and J usage is TRBJ2-7; 9 positions match TRBD2. Germline V gene lookup returns CDR1 MGHRA and CDR2 YSYEKL. Germline trimming cut 3 bases from V and 2 bases from J; bases unmatched to any gene: 5. The CDR3 length is 15 residues. The CDR3 coding sequence is TGCGCCAGCAGCCAGGGACTAGCACCCGCCTACGAGCAGTACTTC. It specifies CASSQGLAPAYEQYF.

CDR3 region: CASSPRTGDNEQFF. CDR3 nucleotide sequence: TGTGCCAGCAGTCCACGGACAGGGGACAATGAGCAGTTCTTC. The chain links TRBV28 to TRBJ2-1; TRBD1 aligns across 9 bases. CDR1 is MDHEN, CDR2 SYDVKM, per germline. The CDR3 runs 14 residues. The trim removed 5 bases at V and 5 bases at J, leaving 4 bases unmatched.

The J gene is TRBJ1-5, the V gene TRBV28; 7 nucleotides line up with TRBD1. Germline V gene lookup returns CDR1 MDHEN and CDR2 SYDVKM. V trimming: 6 bases; J trimming: 1 base; junction bases outside the gene matches: 9. This CDR3 spans 16 amino acids. In DNA form, the CDR3 reads TGTGCCAGCAGCCCCGACAGGGTTGAGAGCAATCAGCCCCAGCATTTT. Encoded protein: CASSPDRVESNQPQHF.